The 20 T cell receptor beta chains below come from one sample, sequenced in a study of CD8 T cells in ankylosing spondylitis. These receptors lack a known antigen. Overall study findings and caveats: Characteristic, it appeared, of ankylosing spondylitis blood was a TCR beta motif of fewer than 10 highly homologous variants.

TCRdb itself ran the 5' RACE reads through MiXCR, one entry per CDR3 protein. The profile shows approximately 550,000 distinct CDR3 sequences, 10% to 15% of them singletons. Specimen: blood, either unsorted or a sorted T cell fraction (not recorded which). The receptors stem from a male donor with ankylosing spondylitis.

In nucleotides, the CDR3 is TGTGCCAGTACCGCCGCGACAGGGGGCACTGAAGCTTTCTTT. Translation: CASTAATGGTEAFF. The V and J genes are TRBV19 and TRBJ1-1, with TRBD1 matching over 9 bases. Germline trimming cut 7 bases from V and 4 bases from J; bases unmatched to any gene: 7. Germline V gives CDR1 LNHDA, CDR2 SQIVND (reference sequence). The CDR3 covers 14 residues.

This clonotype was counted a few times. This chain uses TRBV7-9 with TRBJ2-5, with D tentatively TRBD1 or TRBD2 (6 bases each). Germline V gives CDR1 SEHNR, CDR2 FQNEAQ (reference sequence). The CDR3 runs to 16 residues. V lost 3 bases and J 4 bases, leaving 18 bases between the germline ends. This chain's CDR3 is CASSFGLVGGRETQYF. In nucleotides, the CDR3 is TGTGCCAGCAGCTTCGGATTAGTAGGGGGGCGAGAGACCCAGTACTTC.

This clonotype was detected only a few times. The CDR3 region has the DNA TGTGCCAGCAGCGTAACGCCTGGAAACACCATATATTTT. Protein: CASSVTPGNTIYF. V gene TRBV9 combines with J gene TRBJ1-3, with D unresolved. The CDR3 is 13 residues long. V was pared by 1 base and J by 2 bases, with 4 bases between. Germline CDR1 is SGDLS and CDR2 is YYNGEE.

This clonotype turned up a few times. This chain's CDR3 is CASSSSYSGNKFF. In nucleotides, the CDR3 is TGCGCCAGCAGTTCATCCTATAGCGGGAATAAGTTCTTC. The rearrangement uses TRBV5-1 and TRBJ2-1; 8 nucleotides line up with TRBD2. V gave up 5 bases and J gave up 14 bases; unmatched junction bases: 12. The CDR3 consists of 13 residues. Germline V CDR1 and CDR2: SGHRS, YFSETQ.

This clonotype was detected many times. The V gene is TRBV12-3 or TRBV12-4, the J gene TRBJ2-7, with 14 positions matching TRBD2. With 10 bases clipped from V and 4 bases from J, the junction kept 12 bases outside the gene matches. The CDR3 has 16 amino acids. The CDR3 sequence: CANPPGTSGSAYEQYV. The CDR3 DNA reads TGTGCCAACCCTCCCGGGACTAGCGGGAGTGCGTACGAGCAGTACGTC.

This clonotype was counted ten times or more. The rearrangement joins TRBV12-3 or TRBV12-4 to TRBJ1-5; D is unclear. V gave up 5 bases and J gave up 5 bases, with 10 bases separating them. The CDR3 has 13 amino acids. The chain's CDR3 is CASSTGNYQPQHF. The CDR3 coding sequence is TGTGCCAGCAGTACGGGGAATTATCAGCCCCAGCATTTT.

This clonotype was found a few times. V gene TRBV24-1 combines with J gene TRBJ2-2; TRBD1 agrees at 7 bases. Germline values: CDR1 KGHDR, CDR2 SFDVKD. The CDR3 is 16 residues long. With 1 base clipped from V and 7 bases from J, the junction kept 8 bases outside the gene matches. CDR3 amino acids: CATSDFSGTVGGELFF. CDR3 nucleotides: TGTGCCACCAGTGATTTCTCCGGGACAGTCGGCGGGGAGCTGTTTTTT.

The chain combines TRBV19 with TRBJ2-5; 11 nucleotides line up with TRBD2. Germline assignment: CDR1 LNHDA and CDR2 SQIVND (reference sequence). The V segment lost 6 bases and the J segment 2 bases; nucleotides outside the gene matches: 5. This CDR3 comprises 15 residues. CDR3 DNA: TGTGCCAGTAGACTAGCGGGAGAGGTACAAGAGACCCAGTACTTC. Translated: CASRLAGEVQETQYF.

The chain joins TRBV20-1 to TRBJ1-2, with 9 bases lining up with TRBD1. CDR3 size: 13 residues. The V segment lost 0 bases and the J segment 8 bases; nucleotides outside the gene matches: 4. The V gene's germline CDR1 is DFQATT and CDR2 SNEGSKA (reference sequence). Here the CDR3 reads CSAREDRGIGYTF. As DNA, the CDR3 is TGCAGTGCTAGAGAAGACAGGGGGATCGGCTACACCTTC.

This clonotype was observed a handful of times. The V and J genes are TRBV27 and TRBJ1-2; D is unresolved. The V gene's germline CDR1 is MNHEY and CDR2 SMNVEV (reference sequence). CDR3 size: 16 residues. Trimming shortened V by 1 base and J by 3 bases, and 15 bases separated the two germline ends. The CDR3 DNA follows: TGTGCCAGCAGTTTATATCCGGGGAGGACTTACTATGGCTACACCTTC. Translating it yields CASSLYPGRTYYGYTF.

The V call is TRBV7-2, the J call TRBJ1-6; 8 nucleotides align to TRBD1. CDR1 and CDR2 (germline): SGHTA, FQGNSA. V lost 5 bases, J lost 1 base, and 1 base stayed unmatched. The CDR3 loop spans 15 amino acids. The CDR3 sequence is CASSRQGSYNSPLHF. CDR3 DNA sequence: TGTGCCAGCAGCCGACAGGGGTCCTATAATTCACCCCTCCACTTT. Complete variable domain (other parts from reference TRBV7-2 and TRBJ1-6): GAGVSQSPSNKVTEKGKDVELRCDPISGHTALYWYRQSLGQGLEFLIYFQGNSAPDKSGLPSDRFSAERTGGSVSTLTIQRTQQEDSAVYLCASSRQGSYNSPLHFGNGTRLTVT.

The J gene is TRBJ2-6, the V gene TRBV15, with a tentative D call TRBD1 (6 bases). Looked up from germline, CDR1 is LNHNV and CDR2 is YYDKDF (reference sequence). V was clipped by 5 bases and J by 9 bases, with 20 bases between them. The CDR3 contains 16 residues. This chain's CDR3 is CATSESPTGFINVLTF. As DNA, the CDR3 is TGTGCCACCAGCGAGTCCCCGACAGGCTTTATCAACGTCCTGACTTTC. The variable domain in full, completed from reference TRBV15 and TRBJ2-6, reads DAMVIQNPRYQVTQFGKPVTLSCSQTLNHNVMYWYQQKSSQAPKLLFHYYDKDFNNEADTPDNFQSRRPNTSFCFLDIRSPGLGDTAMYLCATSESPTGFINVLTFGAGSRLTVL.

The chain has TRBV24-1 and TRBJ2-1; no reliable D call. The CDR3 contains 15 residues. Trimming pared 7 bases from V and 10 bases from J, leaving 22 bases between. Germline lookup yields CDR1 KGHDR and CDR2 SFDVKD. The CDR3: CATSRNGVRIKEQFF. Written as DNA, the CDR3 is TGTGCCACCAGCCGAAATGGGGTCCGGATTAAGGAGCAGTTCTTC.

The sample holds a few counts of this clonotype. In nucleotides, the CDR3 is TGTGCCACCAGCAGAGGGGCTAGCGGGGAGCTGTTTTTT. Translating gives CATSRGASGELFF. The chain uses TRBV15 and TRBJ2-2; unclear D gene. With 1 base removed from V and 7 bases from J, the gap between germline ends came to 7 bases. CDR3 length: 13 residues. The germline V gene encodes CDR1 LNHNV and CDR2 YYDKDF (reference sequence).

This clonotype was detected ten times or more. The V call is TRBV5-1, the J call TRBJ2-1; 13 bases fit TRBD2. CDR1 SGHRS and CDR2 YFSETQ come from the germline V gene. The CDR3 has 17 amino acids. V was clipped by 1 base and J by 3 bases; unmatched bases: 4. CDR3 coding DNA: TGCGCCAGCAGCTTGATAGGGACTAGCGGGGACTACAATGAGCAGTTCTTC. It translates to CASSLIGTSGDYNEQFF.

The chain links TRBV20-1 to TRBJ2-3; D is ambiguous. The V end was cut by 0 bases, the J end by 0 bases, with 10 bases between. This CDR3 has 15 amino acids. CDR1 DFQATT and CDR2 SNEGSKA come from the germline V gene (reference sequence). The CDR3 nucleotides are TGCAGTGCTAGAGATTTCCGAATAAGCACAGATACGCAGTATTTT. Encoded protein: CSARDFRISTDTQYF.

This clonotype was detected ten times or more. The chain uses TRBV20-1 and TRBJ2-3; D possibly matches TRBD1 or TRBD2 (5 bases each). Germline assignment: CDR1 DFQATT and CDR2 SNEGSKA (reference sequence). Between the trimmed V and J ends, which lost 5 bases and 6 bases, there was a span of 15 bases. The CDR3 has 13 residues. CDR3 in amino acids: CSAPERGYDTQYF. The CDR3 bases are TGCAGTGCTCCAGAACGGGGCTACGATACGCAGTATTTT.

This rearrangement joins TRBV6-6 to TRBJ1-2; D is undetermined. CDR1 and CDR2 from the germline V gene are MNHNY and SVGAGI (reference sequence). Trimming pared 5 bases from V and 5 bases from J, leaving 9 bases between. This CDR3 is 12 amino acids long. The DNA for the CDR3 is TGTGCCAGCAGTGATCTGGGGTATGGCTACACCTTC. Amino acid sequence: CASSDLGYGYTF.

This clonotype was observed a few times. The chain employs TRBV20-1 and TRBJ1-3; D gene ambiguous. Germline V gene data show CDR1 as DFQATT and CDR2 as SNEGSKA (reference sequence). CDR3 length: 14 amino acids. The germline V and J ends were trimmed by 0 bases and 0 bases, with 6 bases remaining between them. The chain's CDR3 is CSARDSRSGNTIYF. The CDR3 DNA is TGCAGTGCTAGAGATTCGCGCTCTGGAAACACCATATATTTT.

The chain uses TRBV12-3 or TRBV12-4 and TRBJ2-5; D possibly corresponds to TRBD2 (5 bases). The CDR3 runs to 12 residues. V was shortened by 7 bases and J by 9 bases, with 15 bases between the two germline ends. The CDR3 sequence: CASTQALGAQYF. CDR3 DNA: TGTGCCAGCACCCAAGCCCTCGGGGCCCAGTACTTC.